What follows describes a single T cell receptor beta chain. Antigen specificity is unknown. CDR1 is SGHRS and CDR2 is YFSETQ in the germline V gene. Trimming removed 0 bases at V and 2 bases at J, with 5 bases between. CDR3 length: 14 amino acids. The record originates from a study of cytotoxic CD8 clonotypes in ibrutinib-treated CLL. Across the whole study: Response sampling came at median roughly 12 months of treatment, ranging about 6 to 36 months. Findings of the study overall: For progressing versus sustained-remission patients, sampling times were not the same. Before falling back toward baseline at progression, clonality had risen at the time of ibrutinib response. Public clonotypes showed up rarely, and on treatment they shrank or held steady.

Profiled with immunoSEQ multiplex PCR; TCRdb holds only in-frame clones, not every one. The sample includes around 130,000 clones, around four fifths of them seen just once. The origin of this receptor is a human donor with chronic lymphocytic leukemia. The chain couples TRBV5-1 to TRBJ2-2; D is ambiguous. The sample in question was PBMCs, obtained after 24 months of ibrutinib treatment. The CDR3 DNA reads TGCGCCAGCAGCTTGGACATCAACACCGGGGAGCTGTTTTTT. Encoded protein: CASSLDINTGELFF.